This T cell receptor (beta chain) was captured in a study of blood T cell repertoires in COVID-19 (dated by TCRdb to 2020 to 2021). Some background on the complete study: Samples from collaborators originated in the United States, Italy and Spain and spanned both the acute and convalescent phases of COVID-19. The material from the prospective study consisted of cDNA or gDNA derived from T cells, B-cell-depleted T cells, or PBMCs. Deeply sampled blood TCRbeta repertoires from subjects exposed to, actively infected with, or recovered from COVID-19 were included in the dataset. The repertoires were released in a freely available public database meant as a resource for research on the immune response to SARS-CoV-2. Samples were obtained from the ongoing ImmuneRACE study (first 160 participants) and from about 1,300 subjects provided by 6 global collaborators. Nearly every sample came with metadata listing a de-identified subject ID, COVID-19 status, age in years and sex. Where available, HLA class I and class II types were taken from metadata supplied by the sample provider and were not determined by assay-based typing. Summary of the overall study and its limitations: How much clinical and demographic metadata was included differed by source and by participant, and the metadata was provided uncurated.

In the case of this clone: Its target antigen remains unknown. Per-nucleotide qualities are absent, and no much larger clonotype sits a single base away.

Collaborating institutions collected whole blood in K2EDTA tubes following their own protocols. Collaborator samples were shipped for TCRbeta analysis as frozen whole blood, isolated PBMCs, or DNA extracted from either sample type. Its CDR3 holds 14 amino acids, cysteine through phenylalanine. The read is trimmed to its CDR3 DNA, 42 bases read in frame from base 1. At the junction V is shortened by 2 bases and J by 1 base, with 8 bases in between. The germline V gene encodes CDR1 MNHEY and CDR2 SVGAGI. The immunoSEQ Assay, a bias-controlled multiplex PCR, was used to amplify TCRbeta CDR3 regions from genomic DNA. As for the authors' bioinformatics: The number of nucleated cells in each sample was estimated from the amplification of reference gene primers within the assay. To quantify the absolute abundance of each unique TCRbeta CDR3 rearrangement, sequence reads were collapsed and filtered. For each sample, productive Simpson clonality was calculated as the square root of Simpson's diversity index over productive rearrangements. The table comes from immuneACCESS by way of TCRdb, which keeps in-frame sequences with V and J called. Part of the clones is missing from these tables; in studies checked, under half for an unresolved V gene and the rest for unknown reasons. The DNA was the basis for D and trimming; V, J and clone size are from that table. Within this sample are 300,000 or so clones, with roughly 82% of them counted one time only. The ten biggest clones cover around 1.6% of the sample.

This clonotype was sampled from a woman aged 50 to 60 with acute or convalescent COVID-19. The chain joins TRBV6-5 to TRBJ1-1, and possibly TRBD1, on 5 matching bases. The specimen sequenced was peripheral blood. CDR3 protein: CASSYGGGNTEAFF. Read as DNA, the sequence is TGTGCCAGCAGTTACGGGGGAGGGAACACTGAAGCTTTCTTT.